This entry concerns a single T cell receptor (beta chain). The entry originates in a study of control samples from healthy donors and cancer patients. Sequencing was performed with immunoSEQ multiplex PCR; in TCRdb, only in-frame clones are kept and a portion is missing. The data contain about 220,000 clones, 90% to 95% of them singletons. CDR1 is SQVTM, CDR2 ANQGSEA, per germline. The CDR3 has 11 residues. Trimming took off 6 bases at V and 1 base at J, with 6 bases between the two ends. The gene calls are TRBV29-1 and TRBJ1-1; D is undetermined. Sequencing was done on a sample of blood. This receptor was obtained from a man in his fifties or sixties in good health. Written as DNA, the CDR3 is TGCAGCGTCGGACGGAACACTGAAGCTTTCTTT. This sequence encodes CSVGRNTEAFF.